This T cell receptor beta chain was profiled in a study of T cell repertoires in cytomegalovirus infection. TCRdb ran MiXCR on the reads and lists one entry per CDR3 protein. The sample lists roughly 130,000 distinct CDR3 sequences, about 24% seen once, with about 37% in the top ten. CDR3 length: 11 amino acids. Per germline, CDR1 SEHNR and CDR2 FQNEAQ (reference sequence). V was shortened by 4 bases and J by 6 bases, with 5 bases between the two germline ends. Regarding this clonotype: Its antigen is not known.

Specimen: PBMCs, sequenced either directly or after in vitro stimulation (not recorded which). The V and J genes are TRBV7-9 and TRBJ2-3; D not certain. The sequence was obtained from a human donor in good health (CMV status not recorded). Some clones in this sample may be carry-over from other donors' samples. CDR3 nucleotides: TGTGCCAGCAGCTACTCCGATACGCAGTATTTT. Translating it yields CASSYSDTQYF.